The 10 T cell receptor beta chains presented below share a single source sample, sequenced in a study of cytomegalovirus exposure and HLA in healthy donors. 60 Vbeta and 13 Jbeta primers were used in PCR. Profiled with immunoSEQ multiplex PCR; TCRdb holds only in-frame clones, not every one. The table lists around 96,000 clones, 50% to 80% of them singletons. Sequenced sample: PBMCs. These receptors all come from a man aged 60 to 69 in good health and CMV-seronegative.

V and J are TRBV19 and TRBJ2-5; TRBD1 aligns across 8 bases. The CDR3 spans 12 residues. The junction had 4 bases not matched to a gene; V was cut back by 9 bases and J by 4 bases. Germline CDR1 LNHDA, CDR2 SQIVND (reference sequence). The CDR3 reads CASNRGSETQYF. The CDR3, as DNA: TGTGCCAGCAACAGGGGGTCAGAGACCCAGTACTTC.

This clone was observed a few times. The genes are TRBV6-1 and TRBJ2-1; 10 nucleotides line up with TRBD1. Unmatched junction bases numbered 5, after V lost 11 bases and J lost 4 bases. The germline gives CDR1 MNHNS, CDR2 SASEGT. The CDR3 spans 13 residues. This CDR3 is CAVRQGAYNEQFF. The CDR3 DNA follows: TGTGCCGTTCGACAGGGGGCTTACAATGAGCAGTTCTTC.

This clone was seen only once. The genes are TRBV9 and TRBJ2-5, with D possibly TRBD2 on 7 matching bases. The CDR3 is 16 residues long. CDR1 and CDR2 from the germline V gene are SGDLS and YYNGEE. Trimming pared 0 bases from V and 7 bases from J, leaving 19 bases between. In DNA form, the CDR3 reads TGTGCCAGCAGCGTAGAGGGACGGGGGGACATGGGGACCCAGTACTTC. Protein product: CASSVEGRGDMGTQYF. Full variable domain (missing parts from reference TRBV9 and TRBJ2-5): DSGVTQTPKHLITATGQRVTLRCSPRSGDLSVYWYQQSLDQGLQFLIQYYNGEERAKGNILERFSAQQFPDLHSELNLSSLELGDSALYFCASSVEGRGDMGTQYFGPGTRLLVL.

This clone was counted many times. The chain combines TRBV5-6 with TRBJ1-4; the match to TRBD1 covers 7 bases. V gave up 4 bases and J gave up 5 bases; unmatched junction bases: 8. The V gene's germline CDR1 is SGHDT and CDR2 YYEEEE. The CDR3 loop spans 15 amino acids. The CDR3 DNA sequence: TGTGCCAGCAGCGGAAGGGGGCGCAGGAATGAAAAACTGTTTTTT. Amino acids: CASSGRGRRNEKLFF. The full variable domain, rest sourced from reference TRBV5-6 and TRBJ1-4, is DAGVTQSPTHLIKTRGQQVTLRCSPKSGHDTVSWYQQALGQGPQFIFQYYEEEERQRGNFPDRFSGHQFPNYSSELNVNALLLGDSALYLCASSGRGRRNEKLFFGSGTQLSVL.

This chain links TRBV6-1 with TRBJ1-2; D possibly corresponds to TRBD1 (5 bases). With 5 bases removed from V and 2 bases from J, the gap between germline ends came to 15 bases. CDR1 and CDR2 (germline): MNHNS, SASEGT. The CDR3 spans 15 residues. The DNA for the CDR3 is TGTGCCAGCAGTCAACAGGCGCCGAAGAACTATGGCTACACCTTC. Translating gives CASSQQAPKNYGYTF.

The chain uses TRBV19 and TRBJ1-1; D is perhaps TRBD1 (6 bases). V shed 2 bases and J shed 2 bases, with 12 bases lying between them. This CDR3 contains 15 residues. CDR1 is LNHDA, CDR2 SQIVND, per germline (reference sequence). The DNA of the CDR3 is TGTGCCAGTAGTATAAGCGGACAGATAAACACTGAAGCTTTCTTT. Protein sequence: CASSISGQINTEAFF. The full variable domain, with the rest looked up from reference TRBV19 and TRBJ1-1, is DGGITQSPKYLFRKEGQNVTLSCEQNLNHDAMYWYRQDPGQGLRLIYYSQIVNDFQKGDIAEGYSVSREKKESFPLTVTSAQKNPTAFYLCASSISGQINTEAFFGQGTRLTVV.

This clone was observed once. The CDR3 coding sequence is TGTGCCAGCAGTTCCCCAGGGCTGAACACTGAAGCTTTCTTT. Translated: CASSSPGLNTEAFF. The chain is built from TRBV6-1 and TRBJ1-1; D possibly corresponds to TRBD1 (5 bases). Germline V gives CDR1 MNHNS, CDR2 SASEGT. The CDR3 totals 14 residues. V was shortened by 5 bases and J by 0 bases, with 10 bases between the two germline ends.

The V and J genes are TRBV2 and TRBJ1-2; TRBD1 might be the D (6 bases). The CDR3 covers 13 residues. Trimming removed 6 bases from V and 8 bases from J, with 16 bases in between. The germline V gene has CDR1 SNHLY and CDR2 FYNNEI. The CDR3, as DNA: TGTGCCAGCAGCCGGCGGGGGCCAGGGGGCTACACCTTC. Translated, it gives CASSRRGPGGYTF.

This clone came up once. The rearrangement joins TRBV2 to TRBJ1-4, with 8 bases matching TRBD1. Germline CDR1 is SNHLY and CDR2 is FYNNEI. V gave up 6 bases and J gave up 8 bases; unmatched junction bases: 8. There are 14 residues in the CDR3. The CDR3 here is CASRRTGRLEKLFF. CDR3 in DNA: TGTGCCAGCAGGCGGACAGGGAGGCTCGAAAAACTGTTTTTT. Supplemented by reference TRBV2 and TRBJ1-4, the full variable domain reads EPEVTQTPSHQVTQMGQEVILRCVPISNHLYFYWYRQILGQKVEFLVSFYNNEISEKSEIFDDQFSVERPDGSNFTLKIRSTKLEDSAMYFCASRRTGRLEKLFFGSGTQLSVL.

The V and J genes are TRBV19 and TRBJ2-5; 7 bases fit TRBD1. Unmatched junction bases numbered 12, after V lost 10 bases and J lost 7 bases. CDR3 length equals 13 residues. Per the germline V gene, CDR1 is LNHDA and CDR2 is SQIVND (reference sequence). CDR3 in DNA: TGTGCCACCGAAAACAGACAGGGAAGGACCCAGTACTTC. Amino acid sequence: CATENRQGRTQYF.